This is a list of T cell receptor beta chains from one sample in a study of vaccination and CD4 T cells after COVID-19. From the PCR reads, TCRdb called clonotypes with MiXCR, one entry per CDR3 protein. The repertoire has over 9,000 distinct CDR3 sequences, roughly a third of them found once; the top ten carry around 21%. These receptors are not linked to any known antigen. Sample: CD4+ T cells from blood, cultured in vitro. These receptors were obtained from a human donor in good health. Both conserved end residues are part of each CDR3. D genes are given only for firm matches. Rows may omit the clone size; those that give it use once, few, many or a size class.

D gene,clone size,J gene,V gene,CDR3 DNA,CDR3 protein
TRBD1,few,TRBJ1-6,TRBV6-1,TGTGCCAGCAGACCGGCTCGACAGGGGAATTCACCCCTCCACTTT,CASRPARQGNSPLHF
TRBD1,NA,TRBJ2-5,TRBV4-1,TGCGCCAGCAGCTCGCCGGGCCGGGACAGAGAGACCCAGTACTTC,CASSSPGRDRETQYF
NA,NA,TRBJ1-3,TRBV4-3,TGCGCCAGCAGCCAAGACGGGTTGGAGACCATATATTTT,CASSQDGLETIYF
TRBD2,few,TRBJ2-5,TRBV19,TGTGCCAGTAGACTAGCGGGAGAGACCCAGTACTTC,CASRLAGETQYF
TRBD1,few,TRBJ2-7,TRBV27,TGTGCCAGCAGTTTGAAACAGGGGGCTACCTACGAGCAGTACTTC,CASSLKQGATYEQYF
TRBD1,NA,TRBJ2-7,TRBV29-1,TGCAGCGTTGAGTCGGCTTTCGGGACAGGGGGTTCCTACGAGCAGTACTTC,CSVESAFGTGGSYEQYF
NA,few,TRBJ2-7,TRBV27,TGTGCCAGCAGTTTACGGGAAAGCTCCTACGAGCAGTACTTC,CASSLRESSYEQYF
TRBD2,NA,TRBJ2-5,TRBV2,TGTGCCAGCAGTGATAGCGGGAGGCAGGGGGAGACCCAGTACTTC,CASSDSGRQGETQYF
NA,NA,TRBJ2-6,TRBV6-1,TGTGCCAGCAGACAAGTAGACTCTGGGGCCAACGTCCTGACTTTC,CASRQVDSGANVLTF
TRBD2,NA,TRBJ2-1,TRBV19,TGTGCCAGTAGGCTAGCGGGAGGGCCGGTTGAGCAGTTCTTC,CASRLAGGPVEQFF
NA,NA,TRBJ1-5,TRBV2,TGTGCCAGCCGACGGGATAGCAATCAGCCCCAGCATTTT,CASRRDSNQPQHF
TRBD1,few,TRBJ2-3,TRBV4-3,TGCGCCAGCAGCCAAGGACAGGGGATAAGAGATACGCAGTATTTT,CASSQGQGIRDTQYF
NA,NA,TRBJ1-2,TRBV2,TGTGCCGGCAGTTCTAATGACCTTTATGGCTACACCTTC,CAGSSNDLYGYTF
NA,few,TRBJ1-1,TRBV10-3,TGTGCCATCAGTAGTACAACTCACACTGAAGCTTTCTTT,CAISSTTHTEAFF
TRBD1,few,TRBJ2-5,TRBV6-5,TGTGCCAGCAGTTCCACACAGGGGCAAGAGACCCAGTACTTC,CASSSTQGQETQYF